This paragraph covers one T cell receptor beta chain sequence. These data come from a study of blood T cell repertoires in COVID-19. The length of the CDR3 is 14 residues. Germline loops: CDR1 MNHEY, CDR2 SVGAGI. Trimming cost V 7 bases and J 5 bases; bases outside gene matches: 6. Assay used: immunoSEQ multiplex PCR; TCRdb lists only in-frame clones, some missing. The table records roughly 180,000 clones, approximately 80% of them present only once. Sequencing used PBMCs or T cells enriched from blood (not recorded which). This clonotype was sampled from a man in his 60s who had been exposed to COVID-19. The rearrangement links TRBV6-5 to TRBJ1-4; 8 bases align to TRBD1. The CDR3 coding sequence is TGTGCCAGCACACAAACAGGGGGGAATGAAAAACTGTTTTTT. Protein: CASTQTGGNEKLFF.